The T cell receptor beta chain under discussion was sequenced for a study of blood T cell repertoires in COVID-19 (dated by TCRdb to between 2020 and 2021). Regarding the study in general: Samples from collaborators originated in the United States, Italy and Spain and spanned both the acute and convalescent phases of COVID-19. Deeply sampled blood TCRbeta repertoires from subjects exposed to, actively infected with, or recovered from COVID-19 were included in the dataset. The prospective study material was composed of cDNA or gDNA derived from T cells, B-cell-depleted T cells, or PBMCs. The repertoires were released in a freely available public database intended as a resource for research on the immune response to SARS-CoV-2. The samples were drawn from the first 160 participants of the ongoing ImmuneRACE study and from more than 1,000 subjects provided by 6 global collaborators. Nearly every sample came with metadata listing a de-identified subject ID, COVID-19 status, age in years and sex. Where HLA class I and class II types were available, the types were taken from metadata supplied by the sample provider, not from assay-based typing. On the study overall, not on this receptor specifically: The quantity of clinical and demographic metadata differed by source and by participant and was supplied without curation.

Details on this clone: Which antigen it targets is not known. No base quality values were provided; no much bigger clone lies one nucleotide off.

CDR1 and CDR2 are read off the germline V gene (reference sequence) as MNHEY and SMNVEV. The V end gives up 1 base and the J end 9 bases, leaving 18 bases in the junction not matched to a gene. Including cysteine and phenylalanine, the CDR3 has 19 amino acids. The sequence is cut down to CDR3 DNA, 57 bases in frame from base 1. TCRbeta CDR3 regions were amplified from genomic DNA using the immunoSEQ Assay, a bias-controlled multiplex PCR. As for how the authors treated the data: The number of nucleated cells in each sample was estimated by amplification of reference gene primers within the assay. To quantify the absolute abundance of each unique TCRbeta CDR3 rearrangement, sequence reads were collapsed and filtered. For each sample, productive Simpson clonality was calculated by taking the square root of Simpson's diversity index across productive rearrangements. TCRdb carries this immuneACCESS record with in-frame sequences only. Its versions omit some clonotypes, under half of them owing to an unresolved V gene in the studies checked, with the rest unexplained. V and J calls and clone size are given by that table; D and trimming were obtained from the DNA. This sample has 490,000 or so clones in its table, and approximately 87% of those were observed once. The ten largest clones take up approximately 2% of the sample.

Enrolling through a virtual design, the prospective study's participants ranged in age from roughly 18 to 90 years and lived across about two dozen United States geographic areas. To assign participants to cohorts, the prospective study relied on clinical history that participants themselves reported in a screening survey and a study questionnaire. For ImmuneRACE Cohort 3, a participant was defined as recovered based on two consecutive negative NP/OP PCR tests, clearance by a healthcare professional, or resolution of symptoms. Mobile phlebotomists in the prospective study collected whole blood, serum and a nasopharyngeal or oropharyngeal swab from every participant. Additional blood draws and questionnaires over an approximately 2-month period could optionally be provided by prospective study participants. Before DNA extraction, prospective study blood samples were shipped either frozen or at room temperature.

Sequences were obtained from PBMCs or T cells enriched from blood (not recorded which). The rearranged chain carries TRBV27 and TRBJ2-1, and TRBD2 aligns with 10 junction nucleotides. This receptor was obtained from a woman in her thirties or forties who had recovered from COVID-19. DNA sequence: TGTGCCAGCAGTTTATATTCAACCCCGGGACTAGCGACCGTGTTTGAGCAGTTCTTC. Its coded protein is CASSLYSTPGLATVFEQFF.